The 18 T cell receptor beta chains below were found in one sample sequenced in a study of blood T cell repertoires in COVID-19. This table comes from immunoSEQ multiplex PCR, and its TCRdb copy is limited to in-frame clones, with some not included. In the table there are more than 400,000 clones, approximately 90% of which are singletons. The material sequenced was PBMCs or T cells enriched from blood (not recorded which). Receptors were obtained from a woman aged 18 to 35 who had recovered from COVID-19.

The rearrangement joins TRBV7-3 to TRBJ2-2; D perhaps matches TRBD1 (5 bases). CDR3 length: 15 amino acids. The germline V gene has CDR1 SGHTA and CDR2 FQGTGA. V was trimmed by 0 bases and J by 3 bases, leaving 8 bases between them. CDR3 loop: CASSLTGRDTGELFF. The CDR3 DNA reads as TGTGCCAGCAGCTTAACGGGCAGGGACACCGGGGAGCTGTTTTTT.

This clone is a singleton in its sample. The V call is TRBV2, the J call TRBJ1-1; 7 nucleotides line up with TRBD1. The CDR3 totals 13 residues. J was trimmed by 5 bases and V by 5 bases; bases with no gene match: 5. CDR1 and CDR2 from the germline V gene are SNHLY and FYNNEI. CDR3 nucleotide sequence: TGTGCCAGCAGTTACGACAGGGTAACTGAAGCTTTCTTT. It codes for CASSYDRVTEAFF.

The chain employs TRBV7-8 and TRBJ2-3; 10 bases match TRBD2. CDR1 and CDR2 (germline): SGHVS, FQNEAQ. The CDR3 is made up of 17 amino acids. Trimming took 3 bases from V and 4 from J; bases not matched to a gene: 10. The CDR3 is CASSFIGLAVGADTQYF. The CDR3 bases are TGTGCCAGCAGCTTTATAGGACTAGCGGTGGGGGCAGATACGCAGTATTTT. Full variable domain (remainder filled in from reference TRBV7-8 and TRBJ2-3): GAGVSQSPRYKVAKRGQDVALRCDPISGHVSLFWYQQALGQGPEFLTYFQNEAQLDKSGLPSDRFFAERPEGSVSTLKIQRTQQEDSAVYLCASSFIGLAVGADTQYFGPGTRLTVL.

The gene calls are TRBV10-3 and TRBJ1-2, with D hard to call. Looked up from germline, CDR1 is ENHRY and CDR2 is SYGVKD. Trimming left V 2 bases short and J 4 bases short, with 14 bases between. The CDR3 sequence is 15 residues long. CDR3 in DNA: TGTGCCATCAGTGAGGACATCTATGCTGGCTATGGCTACACCTTC. Translated, it gives CAISEDIYAGYGYTF.

To note about this clone: Other DNA sequences in the sample encode the same CDR3. V and J are TRBV6-5 and TRBJ1-5; 9 bases map to TRBD1. In germline, CDR1 is MNHEY, CDR2 SVGAGI. The CDR3 consists of 15 residues. J lost 2 bases, V lost 6 bases, and 5 bases had no gene match. CDR3 sequence reads: CASSLGQGGNQPQHF. The CDR3 DNA is TGTGCCAGCAGCCTGGGACAGGGTGGCAATCAGCCCCAGCATTTT.

V usage is TRBV6-2 or TRBV6-3 and J usage is TRBJ2-3; maybe TRBD2 (7 bases). V was shortened by 0 bases and J by 2 bases, with 21 bases between the two germline ends. The germline CDR1 and CDR2 sequences are MNHEY and SVGEGT. The CDR3 runs to 19 residues. CDR3 protein: CASSYSEVGAGAYTDTQYF. The CDR3 DNA is TGTGCCAGCAGTTACTCGGAAGTGGGGGCGGGGGCGTACACAGATACGCAGTATTTT.

V usage is TRBV5-1 and J usage is TRBJ2-1; TRBD1 matches at 7 bases. The germline CDR1 and CDR2 sequences are SGHRS and YFSETQ. This CDR3 has 13 residues. The trim removed 4 bases at V and 5 bases at J, leaving 3 bases unmatched. CDR3 in DNA: TGCGCCAGCAGCGATGGACAGGACAATGAGCAGTTCTTC. Protein: CASSDGQDNEQFF.

V and J are TRBV7-9 and TRBJ1-1; D not certain. Trimming took off 5 bases at V and 1 base at J, with 11 bases between the two ends. This CDR3 comprises 14 residues. Germline assignment: CDR1 SEHNR and CDR2 FQNEAQ (reference sequence). As DNA, the CDR3 is TGTGCCAGCAGCCTCCCCCAGGAGAACACTGAAGCTTTCTTT. This codes for CASSLPQENTEAFF.

V gene TRBV9 combines with J gene TRBJ1-1, with TRBD1 matching 7 bases. The CDR3 length is 12 residues. V shed 7 bases and J 5 bases; nucleotides not matched to a gene: 5. The germline CDR1 and CDR2 sequences are SGDLS and YYNGEE. The DNA of the CDR3 is TGTGCCAGCGGAAAGGGGGCGACTGAAGCTTTCTTT. This gives the protein CASGKGATEAFF.

The chain uses TRBV5-6 and TRBJ2-7; D not resolved. Germline lookup yields CDR1 SGHDT and CDR2 YYEEEE. The germline V and J ends were trimmed by 0 bases and 0 bases, with 10 bases remaining between them. The CDR3 is 15 residues long. In nucleotides, the CDR3 is TGTGCCAGCAGCTTGGTAGCCCTGAGCTCCTACGAGCAGTACTTC. Encoded protein: CASSLVALSSYEQYF.

The sample holds a few counts of this clone. V gene TRBV10-3 combines with J gene TRBJ1-2; D is perhaps TRBD1 (6 bases). CDR3 length: 16 residues. From germline, CDR1 is ENHRY and CDR2 SYGVKD. The ends were cut back, 1 base at V and 2 bases at J, with 14 bases in the middle. The CDR3 sequence is CAISEFSAQGNYGYTF. Written as DNA, the CDR3 is TGTGCCATCAGTGAGTTTTCGGCCCAGGGGAACTATGGCTACACCTTC.

The sample holds one count of this clone. The genes are TRBV30 and TRBJ1-2, with D hard to call. Germline loops: CDR1 GTSNPN, CDR2 SVGIG (reference sequence). The CDR3 covers 13 residues. Between the trimmed V and J ends, which lost 4 bases and 7 bases, there was a span of 16 bases. The CDR3 loop reads CAWTIETLGGYTF. The CDR3 DNA reads TGTGCCTGGACTATAGAGACCCTAGGTGGCTACACCTTC.

V usage is TRBV18 and J usage is TRBJ2-3; the D gene is possibly TRBD2 (6 bases). The CDR3 runs to 15 residues. The germline CDR1 and CDR2 sequences are KGHSH and LQKENI. The V gene lost 2 bases and the J gene lost 3 bases, with 12 bases spanning the gap. CDR3: CASSPAREVTDTQYF. Written as DNA, the CDR3 is TGTGCCAGCTCACCAGCCAGGGAGGTGACAGATACGCAGTATTTT. Using reference TRBV18 and TRBJ2-3 for the parts outside the CDR3, the full variable domain is NAGVMQNPRHLVRRRGQEARLRCSPMKGHSHVYWYRQLPEEGLKFMVYLQKENIIDESGMPKERFSAEFPKEGPSILRIQQVVRGDSAAYFCASSPAREVTDTQYFGPGTRLTVL.

The gene calls are TRBV7-3 and TRBJ1-6, with 7 bases matching TRBD1. V was pared by 10 bases and J by 7 bases, with 7 bases of the junction left unmatched. The CDR3 has 13 amino acids. Germline CDR1 SGHTA, CDR2 FQGTGA. Here the CDR3 DNA reads TGTGCCACCGGACAGGTGGCGAATTCACCCCTCCACTTT. This translates into CATGQVANSPLHF.

The V and J genes are TRBV5-1 and TRBJ1-1; D perhaps matches TRBD1 (5 bases). CDR1 and CDR2 from the germline V gene are SGHRS and YFSETQ. CDR3 size: 15 residues. V lost 4 bases to trimming and J lost 2 bases, with 15 bases between them. The DNA of the CDR3 is TGCGCCAGCAGCCAGAGGGGAGGATATAACACTGAAGCTTTCTTT. Amino acid sequence: CASSQRGGYNTEAFF.

The rearrangement joins TRBV4-2 to TRBJ1-2; 8 bases agree with TRBD1. The CDR3 spans 15 residues. V lost 4 bases, J lost 6 bases, and 10 bases stayed unmatched. From germline, CDR1 is LGHNA and CDR2 YNFKEQ. For the CDR3, the DNA is TGTGCCAGCAGCCCCTGGACAGGGAAGGTAGATGGCTACACCTTC. Protein: CASSPWTGKVDGYTF.

The rearrangement links TRBV10-1 to TRBJ2-7; the D gene is possibly TRBD1 (6 bases). Trimming left V 3 bases short and J 2 bases short, with 11 bases between. The CDR3 consists of 14 residues. The germline CDR1 and CDR2 sequences are WNHNN and SYGVQD (reference sequence). The CDR3 nucleotides read TGCGCCAGCAGTGAATCGGGACAAGCCTACGAGCAGTACTTC. Translation gives CASSESGQAYEQYF.

V is TRBV27 and J is TRBJ2-5; the D is unclear. The CDR3 contains 14 residues. Germline CDR1 is MNHEY and CDR2 is SMNVEV (reference sequence). V dropped 0 bases and J dropped 0 bases, with 5 bases sitting between them. Here the CDR3 reads CASSLSRNQETQYF. CDR3 coding DNA: TGTGCCAGCAGTTTATCCAGAAACCAAGAGACCCAGTACTTC.